The T cell receptor (beta chain) described here comes from a study of cytomegalovirus exposure and HLA in healthy donors. The CDR3 is made up of 16 amino acids. Germline V gives CDR1 SGHDT, CDR2 YYEEEE. Trimming left V 1 base short and J 4 bases short, with 15 bases between. In regard to this clone: Its target is not known.

Findings and caveats of the study: Other equally common chains were less clonally expanded than HLA-associated TCR beta chains, a later analysis showed.

60 Vbeta and 13 Jbeta primers were used in PCR. TCRdb's table, derived via immunoSEQ multiplex PCR, lists solely in-frame clones and lacks some. The sample records about 84,000 clones, roughly 64% being singletons. The sequence derives from a woman between 40 and 50 years old in good health and CMV-seropositive. This rearrangement joins TRBV5-6 to TRBJ1-5; possibly TRBD1 for D (6 bases). Sequenced input: PBMCs. The CDR3 reads CASSLYSGARNQPQHF. As DNA, the CDR3 is TGTGCCAGCAGCTTGTATTCAGGGGCGAGGAATCAGCCCCAGCATTTT.